This TCR beta chain stems from a study of T cell responses to AZD1222 COVID-19 vaccine. This CDR3 contains 15 residues. Germline V CDR1 and CDR2: SGHDN, FVKESK. V was clipped by 1 base and J by 0 bases, with 9 bases between them. Sequenced by immunoSEQ multiplex PCR; TCRdb stores in-frame clones only, minus some. There are around 150,000 clones in the sample; 92% occur only once, and approximately 1.3% lies in the top ten. The sample was peripheral blood, taken 28 days after the second AZD1222 dose. The sequence derives from an adult who received the AZD1222 COVID-19 vaccine. The chain uses TRBV14 and TRBJ1-1; no clear D gene. The CDR3 nucleotides are TGTGCCAGCAGCCAAGTGAACGGCCTGAACACTGAAGCTTTCTTT. It codes for CASSQVNGLNTEAFF.